The clone carrying this TCR beta chain has ten or more counts. Its antigen is still unknown. This record comes from a study of CD8 T cells in ankylosing spondylitis. Scientists made TCR beta libraries using quantitative 5'-RACE with molecular barcodes. TCRdb reprocessed the 5' RACE reads with MiXCR, giving one entry per CDR3 protein. Among a few hundred thousand distinct CDR3 sequences listed, around a tenth were seen once. General study results and limits: In ankylosing spondylitis blood, a motif of about 8 highly homologous TCR beta variants appeared characteristic. Disease-linked clones had a CD8+ phenotype and relatively low frequency in peripheral blood. Earlier authors reported some of these motif variants in reactive arthritis synovial fluid and blood.

CDR1 and CDR2 from the germline V gene are MNHEY and SMNVEV (reference sequence). Trimming removed 7 bases from V and 1 base from J, with 5 bases in between. CDR3 length equals 13 residues. Input material: blood, either unsorted or a sorted T cell fraction (not recorded which). This clonotype was sampled from a female donor with ankylosing spondylitis or in good health (not recorded which). The V gene is TRBV27, the J gene TRBJ2-6; D not certain. CDR3 sequence (DNA): TGTGCCAGCACCCCATCTGGGGCCAACGTCCTGACTTTC. Amino acids: CASTPSGANVLTF.